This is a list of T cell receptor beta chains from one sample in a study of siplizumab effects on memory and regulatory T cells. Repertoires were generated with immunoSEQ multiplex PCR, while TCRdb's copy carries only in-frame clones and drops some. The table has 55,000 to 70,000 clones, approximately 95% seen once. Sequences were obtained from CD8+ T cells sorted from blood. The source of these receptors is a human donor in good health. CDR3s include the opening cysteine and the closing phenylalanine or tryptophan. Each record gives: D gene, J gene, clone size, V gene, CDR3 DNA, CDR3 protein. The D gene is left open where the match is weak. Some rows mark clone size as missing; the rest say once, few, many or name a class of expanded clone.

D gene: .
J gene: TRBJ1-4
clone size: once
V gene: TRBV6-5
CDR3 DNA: TGTGCCAGCAGTACCCTTGTGGAGGAAAAACTGTTTTTT
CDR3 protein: CASSTLVEEKLFF

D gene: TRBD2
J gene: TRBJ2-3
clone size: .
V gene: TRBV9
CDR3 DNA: TGTGCCAGCAGCCCGGCGGGAGGGCCGGCAGATACGCAGTATTTT
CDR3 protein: CASSPAGGPADTQYF

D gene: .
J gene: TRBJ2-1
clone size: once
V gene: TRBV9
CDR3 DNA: TGTGCCAGCAGCGACAGGGTAGCGGCCAACAATGAGCAGTTCTTC
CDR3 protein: CASSDRVAANNEQFF

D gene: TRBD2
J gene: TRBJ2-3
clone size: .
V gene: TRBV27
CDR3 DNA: TGTGCCAGCAGTTCCCGACTAGCGGGTGGGACAGATACGCAGTATTTT
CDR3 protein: CASSSRLAGGTDTQYF

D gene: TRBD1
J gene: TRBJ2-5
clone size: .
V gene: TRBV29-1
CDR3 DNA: TGCAGCGTTCCATTCCGGGACAGGGGCCGAGAGACCCAGTACTTC
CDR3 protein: CSVPFRDRGRETQYF

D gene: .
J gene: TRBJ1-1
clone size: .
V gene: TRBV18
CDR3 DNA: TGTGCCAGCTCAAAAGCTGGTGACACTGAAGCTTTCTTT
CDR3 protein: CASSKAGDTEAFF

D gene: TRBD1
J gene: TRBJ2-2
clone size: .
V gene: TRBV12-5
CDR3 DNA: TGTGCTAGTGGTTTGGTAGTAGTGGACAGGGGCAACACCGGGGAGCTGTTTTTT
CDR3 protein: CASGLVVVDRGNTGELFF

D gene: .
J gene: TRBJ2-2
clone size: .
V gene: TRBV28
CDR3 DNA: TGTGCCAGCAGTCCCCTCGGGAGCGGACGGTTGGGGGAGCTGTTTTTT
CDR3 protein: CASSPLGSGRLGELFF

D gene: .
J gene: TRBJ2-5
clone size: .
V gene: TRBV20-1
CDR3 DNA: TGCAGTGCTACAGGGGGGAAGACCCAGTACTTC
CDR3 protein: CSATGGKTQYF

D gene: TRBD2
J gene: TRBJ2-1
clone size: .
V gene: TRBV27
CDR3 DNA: TGTGCCAGCAGTTACGGACTAGCGGGACGCTCCTACAATGAGCAGTTCTTC
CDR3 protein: CASSYGLAGRSYNEQFF

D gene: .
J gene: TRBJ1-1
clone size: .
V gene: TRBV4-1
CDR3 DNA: TGCGCCAGCAGCCAAGAGGCGGGACGGCCGGAGCTAAACACTGAAGCTTTCTTT
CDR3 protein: CASSQEAGRPELNTEAFF

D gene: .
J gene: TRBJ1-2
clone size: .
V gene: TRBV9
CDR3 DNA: TGTGCCAGCAGCGTAGCTGGAGATGGCTACACCTTC
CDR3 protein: CASSVAGDGYTF

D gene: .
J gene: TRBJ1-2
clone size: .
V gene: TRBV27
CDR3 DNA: TGTGCCAGCAGTTTATCGAGGCAGAACTATGGCTACACCTTC
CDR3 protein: CASSLSRQNYGYTF

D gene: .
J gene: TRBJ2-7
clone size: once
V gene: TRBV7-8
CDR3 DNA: TGTGCCAGCAGCTCGACCTACGAGCAGTACTTC
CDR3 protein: CASSSTYEQYF

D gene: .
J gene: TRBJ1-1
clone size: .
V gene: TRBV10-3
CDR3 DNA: TGTGCCATCAGTTCCGGGGTAACCCTCGGCACTGAAGCTTTCTTT
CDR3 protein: CAISSGVTLGTEAFF

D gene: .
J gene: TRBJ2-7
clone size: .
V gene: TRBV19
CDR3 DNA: TGTGCCAGTAGTACCTCGGTAGCCTACGAGCAGTACTTC
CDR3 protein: CASSTSVAYEQYF

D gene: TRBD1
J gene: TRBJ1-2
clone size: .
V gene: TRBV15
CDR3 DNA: TGTGCCACCAGCTCCCGGGACAGGGAAATCTATGGCTACACCTTC
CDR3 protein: CATSSRDREIYGYTF

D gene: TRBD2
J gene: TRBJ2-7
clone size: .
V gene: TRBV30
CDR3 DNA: TGTGCCTGGAGTTCTGGACTAGCGGTTTCCTACGAGCAGTACTTC
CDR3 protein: CAWSSGLAVSYEQYF

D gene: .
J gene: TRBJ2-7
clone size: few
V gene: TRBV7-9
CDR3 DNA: TGTGCCAGCAGTTCCCGGGACACTTTATCTCGGGAGCAGTACTTC
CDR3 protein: CASSSRDTLSREQYF

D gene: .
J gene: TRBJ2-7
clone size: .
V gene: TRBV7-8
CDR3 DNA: TGTGCCAGCAGCGAAACCCTTTTGGGACCTTACGAGCAGTACTTC
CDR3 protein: CASSETLLGPYEQYF

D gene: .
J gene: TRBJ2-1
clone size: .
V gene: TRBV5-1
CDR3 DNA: TGCGCCAGCAGCTTGGGGGGATGGGGCTACAATGAGCAGTTCTTC
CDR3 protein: CASSLGGWGYNEQFF

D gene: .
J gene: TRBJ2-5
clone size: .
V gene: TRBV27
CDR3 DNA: TGTGCCAGCAGTTCGACACTCTGGGAGACCCAGTACTTC
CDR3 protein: CASSSTLWETQYF

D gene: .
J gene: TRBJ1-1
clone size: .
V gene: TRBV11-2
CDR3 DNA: TGCGCCAGCAGCCAGGCCCGGGACTCAGCGAACACTGAAGCTTTCTTT
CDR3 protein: CASSQARDSANTEAFF

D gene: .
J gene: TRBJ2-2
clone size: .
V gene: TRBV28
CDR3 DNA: TGTGCCAGCAGTTTTGTTTTTGGACAGACTAACACCGGGGAGCTGTTTTTT
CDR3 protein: CASSFVFGQTNTGELFF

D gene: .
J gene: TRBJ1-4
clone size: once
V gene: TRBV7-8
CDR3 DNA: TGTGCCAGAGAAGGGACCATCGTAACTAATGAAAAACTGTTTTTT
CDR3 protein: CAREGTIVTNEKLFF

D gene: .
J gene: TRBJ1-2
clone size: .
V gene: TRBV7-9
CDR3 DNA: TGTGCCAGCAGCTTAGGAATAGCAGGAGTTAACTATGGCTACACCTTC
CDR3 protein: CASSLGIAGVNYGYTF

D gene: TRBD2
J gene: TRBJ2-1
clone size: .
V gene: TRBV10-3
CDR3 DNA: TGTGCCATCAGTGAGACGGGACTAGCGGGAGTCAATGAGCAGTTCTTC
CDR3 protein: CAISETGLAGVNEQFF

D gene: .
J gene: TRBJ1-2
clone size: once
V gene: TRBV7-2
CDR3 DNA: TGTGCCAGCAGCTTAGATCAGGGTTTCTGCACCTTC
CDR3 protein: CASSLDQGFCTF

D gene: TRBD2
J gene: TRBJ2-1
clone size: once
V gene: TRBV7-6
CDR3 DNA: TGTGCCAGCAGCTTAGACCTAGCGGGAGCTCGTGTTAATGAGCAGTTCTTC
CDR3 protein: CASSLDLAGARVNEQFF

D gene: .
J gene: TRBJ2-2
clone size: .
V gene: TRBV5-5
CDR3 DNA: TGTGCCAGCAGCTACGGGACACCCGCCGGGGAGCTGTTTTTT
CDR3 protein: CASSYGTPAGELFF

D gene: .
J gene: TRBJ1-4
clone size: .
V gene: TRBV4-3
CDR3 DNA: TGCGCCAGCAGCCAAGATGGAGGGGATGCAACTAATGAAAAACTGTTTTTT
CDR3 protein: CASSQDGGDATNEKLFF

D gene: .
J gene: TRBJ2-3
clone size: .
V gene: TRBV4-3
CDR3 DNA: TGCGCCAGCAGCCAAGATAGTGCAGTTCTGGATACGCAGTATTTT
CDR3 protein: CASSQDSAVLDTQYF

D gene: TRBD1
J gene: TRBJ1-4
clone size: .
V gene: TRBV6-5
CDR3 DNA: TGTGCCAGCAGTTACAGGGACAGGGGAGAAAAACTGTTTTTT
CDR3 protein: CASSYRDRGEKLFF

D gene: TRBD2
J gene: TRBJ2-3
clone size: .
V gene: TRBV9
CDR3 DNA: TGTGCCAGCAGCTCAGCGGGGATAGACACAGATACGCAGTATTTT
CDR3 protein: CASSSAGIDTDTQYF

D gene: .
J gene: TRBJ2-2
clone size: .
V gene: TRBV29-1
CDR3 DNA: TGCAGCGTTATATCCGGGGAGCTGTTTTTT
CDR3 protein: CSVISGELFF

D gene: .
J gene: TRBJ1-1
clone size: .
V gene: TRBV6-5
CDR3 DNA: TGTGCCAGCAGTTCCGGGACCGCGAACACTGAAGCTTTCTTT
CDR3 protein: CASSSGTANTEAFF

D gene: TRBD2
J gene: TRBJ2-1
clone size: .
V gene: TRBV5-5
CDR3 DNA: TGTGCCAGCAGCCAGATAGCGGGAGGGTCCTACAATGAGCAGTTCTTC
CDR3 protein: CASSQIAGGSYNEQFF

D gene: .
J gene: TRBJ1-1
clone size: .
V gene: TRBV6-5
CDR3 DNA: TGTGCCAGCAGATACAAGAACACTGAAGCTTTCTTT
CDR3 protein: CASRYKNTEAFF

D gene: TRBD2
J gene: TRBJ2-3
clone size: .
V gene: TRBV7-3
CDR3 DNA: TGTGCCAGCAGCTCTACGGGACTAGCGGGAACTAGCACAGATACGCAGTATTTT
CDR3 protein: CASSSTGLAGTSTDTQYF

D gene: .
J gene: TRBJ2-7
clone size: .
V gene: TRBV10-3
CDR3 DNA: TGTGCCATCAGTGATGGGGACATTTACTACGAGCAGTACTTC
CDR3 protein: CAISDGDIYYEQYF

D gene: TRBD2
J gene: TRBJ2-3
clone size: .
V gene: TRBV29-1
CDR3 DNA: TGCAGCGTGGCCGGGGGGGAAGACTCCTTCACAGATACGCAGTATTTT
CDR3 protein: CSVAGGEDSFTDTQYF

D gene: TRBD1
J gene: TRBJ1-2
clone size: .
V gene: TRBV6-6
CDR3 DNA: TGTGCAACCGGACAGGGCGGAGACTATGGCTACACCTTC
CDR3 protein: CATGQGGDYGYTF

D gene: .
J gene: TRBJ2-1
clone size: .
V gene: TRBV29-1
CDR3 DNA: TGCAGCGTTGAGTCTGCGGGAAGTTACAATGAGCAGTTCTTC
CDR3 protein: CSVESAGSYNEQFF

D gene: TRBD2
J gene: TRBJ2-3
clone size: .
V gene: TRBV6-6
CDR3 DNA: TGTGCCAGCATAGCGGGCCCCGAAGATACGCAGTATTTT
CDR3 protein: CASIAGPEDTQYF

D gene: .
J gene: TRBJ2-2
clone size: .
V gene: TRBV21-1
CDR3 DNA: TGTGCCAGCAGCAAATCTTCGCGGCAGGGGAATATCGGGGAGCTGTTTTTT
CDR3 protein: CASSKSSRQGNIGELFF

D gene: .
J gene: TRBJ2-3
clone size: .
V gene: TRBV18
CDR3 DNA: TGTGCCAGCTCACCCACAGACACAGATACGCAGTATTTT
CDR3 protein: CASSPTDTDTQYF

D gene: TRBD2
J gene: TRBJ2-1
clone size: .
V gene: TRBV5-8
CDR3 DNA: TGTGCCAGCAGCTCCTTGGGGGGGAGCGGGGTCTTTAATGAGCAGTTCTTC
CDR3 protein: CASSSLGGSGVFNEQFF

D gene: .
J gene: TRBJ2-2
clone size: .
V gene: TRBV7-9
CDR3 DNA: TGTGCCAGCAGCTTAGGGCCAGGGGTCACCGGGGAGCTGTTTTTT
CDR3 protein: CASSLGPGVTGELFF

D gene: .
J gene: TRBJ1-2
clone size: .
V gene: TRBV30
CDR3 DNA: TGTGCCTGGAGCGAGGGCAGACCGGAGGGCTACACCTTC
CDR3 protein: CAWSEGRPEGYTF

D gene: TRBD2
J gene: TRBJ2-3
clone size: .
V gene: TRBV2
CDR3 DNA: TGTGCCAGCAGTACAGCGGGACGCACAGATACGCAGTATTTT
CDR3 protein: CASSTAGRTDTQYF

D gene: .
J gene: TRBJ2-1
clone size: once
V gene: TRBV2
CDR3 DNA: TGTGCCAGCAGTGAGGGGGTGACAAGTCTCAATGAGCAGTTCTTC
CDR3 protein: CASSEGVTSLNEQFF

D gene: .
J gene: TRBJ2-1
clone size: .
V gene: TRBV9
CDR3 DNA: TGTGCCAGCAGCGTAGTTGTTGACAGCTCCTACAATGAGCAGTTCTTC
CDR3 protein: CASSVVVDSSYNEQFF

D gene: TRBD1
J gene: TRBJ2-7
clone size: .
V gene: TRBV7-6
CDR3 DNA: TGTGCCAGCAGCATGACCCCGGGACAGGGCTACGAGCAGTACTTC
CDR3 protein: CASSMTPGQGYEQYF

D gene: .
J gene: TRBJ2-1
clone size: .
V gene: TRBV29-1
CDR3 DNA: TGCAGCGGTGACTGGGCCAATGAGCAGTTCTTC
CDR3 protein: CSGDWANEQFF

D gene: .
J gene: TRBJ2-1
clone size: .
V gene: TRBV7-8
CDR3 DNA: TGTGCCAGCAGCCCACAAAGGGGCCCCAATGAGCAGTTCTTC
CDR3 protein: CASSPQRGPNEQFF